This T cell receptor (beta chain) was documented in a study of spatial heterogeneity in lung cancer. As for the study in general: An average of more than ten raw reads was observed per unique TCR and UMI combination.

Individually, TCR cDNA molecules were each labelled with a unique molecular identifier. TCRdb re-called the 5' RACE reads through MiXCR, storing one row per CDR3 protein. The top ten clones hold roughly an eighth of a sample with approximately 25,000 distinct CDR3 sequences, 7% of them seen once. This sample's time point: sample taken at primary tumor resection. TCRs were sequenced from unsorted whole RNA of tumor, nontumor lung or PBMC. For this clonotype: Its antigen is unknown.

The study's findings and limits: More often at tumor resection than at routine follow-up, ubiquitous expanded tumor TCRs were detected in the blood.

The TCR comes from a male donor with early-stage non-small cell lung cancer. Sample: PBMCs, taken at surgery.

DNA of the CDR3: TGTGCCAGCAGCCGGACAGCCTCCTACGAGCAGTACTTC. This gives the protein CASSRTASYEQYF. This rearrangement joins TRBV5-6 to TRBJ2-7; tentative D call: TRBD1 (6 bases). The germline gives CDR1 SGHDT, CDR2 YYEEEE. The CDR3 loop spans 13 amino acids. V gave up 4 bases and J gave up 0 bases, with 8 bases separating them.